The present T cell receptor (beta chain) was sequenced within a study of beta chain features in type 1 diabetes. Sequenced material consisted of expressed TCRB transcripts (all of the isolated RNA was reverse transcribed). Clones were sequenced by immunoSEQ multiplex PCR, and TCRdb holds only the in-frame ones, with some missing. The sample lists approximately 300,000 clones, 11% occurring once. In its sample, this clone was seen once. The CDR3 consists of 17 residues. V was pared by 4 bases and J by 7 bases, with 20 bases of the junction left unmatched. The germline CDR1 and CDR2 sequences are SGDLS and YYNGEE.

The chain carries TRBV9 and TRBJ2-7, with 7 bases fitting TRBD1. This TCR was sampled from a woman younger than 45 in good health. Source material: naive CD4+ T cells from blood. The CDR3, as DNA: TGTGCCAGCAGCACCCACCACTCCGGGACAGCTGCTAGTGAGCAGTACTTC. Protein product: CASSTHHSGTAASEQYF.